The clone carrying this T cell receptor beta chain has ten or more counts. Its antigen remains unknown. Genomic DNA, the template, was used for profiling of the TCR beta VDJ and CDR3. MiXCR was run by TCRdb on the reads, yielding one entry per CDR3 protein. The table shows over 150,000 distinct CDR3 sequences, with around half occurring only once. This record comes from a study of CD8+CD57+ T cells in acquired aplastic anemia. Study context: On average, sorted CD4+ and CD8+ cells gave 3.2 ug of DNA. Study conclusions and caveats: Significance was not reached for CD8+ Simpson's diversity between patients and controls. The number of CD8+ CDR3 sequences shared by patients and controls was approximately 28.

For sequencing, patients were chosen who had shown expansion of CD8+CD57+ cells by flow cytometry. Patients were untreated when blood was sampled. CDR3 length: 15 residues. V was cut by 4 bases and J by 7 bases, with 17 bases left in between. Germline lookup yields CDR1 SGDLS and CDR2 YYNGEE. Material: sorted CD4+, CD8+, or CD8+CD57+ T cells (not recorded which) from PBMCs. The V and J genes are TRBV9 and TRBJ1-4; maybe TRBD1 (6 bases). The source of this sequence is a human donor with aplastic anemia. CDR3 amino acids: CASSPPGTIGEKLFF. CDR3 in DNA: TGTGCCAGCAGCCCTCCCGGGACAATTGGTGAAAAACTGTTTTTT. Based on the CDR3 plus reference TRBV9 and TRBJ1-4, the full variable domain is DSGVTQTPKHLITATGQRVTLRCSPRSGDLSVYWYQQSLDQGLQFLIQYYNGEERAKGNILERFSAQQFPDLHSELNLSSLELGDSALYFCASSPPGTIGEKLFFGSGTQLSVL.